This T cell receptor (beta chain) was profiled in a study of T cell changes during pregnancy in multiple sclerosis. Only in-frame clones appear in the TCRdb table, and some are missing; sequencing was by immunoSEQ multiplex PCR. The sample lists about 75,000 clones; roughly 94% were seen once. The V gene's germline CDR1 is GTSNPN and CDR2 SVGIG (reference sequence). CDR3 size: 15 residues. Trimming cost V 2 bases and J 3 bases; bases outside gene matches: 5. This chain connects TRBV30 to TRBJ2-2; 8 bases agree with TRBD2. Sequenced here: CD4+ T cells from peripheral blood mononuclear cells, sampled after pregnancy. The TCR comes from a female donor with multiple sclerosis, enrolled in a pregnancy study. The CDR3 sequence is CAWSRGLVYTGELFF. As DNA, the CDR3 is TGTGCCTGGAGTCGGGGACTAGTCTACACCGGGGAGCTGTTTTTT.